This TCR beta chain derives from a study of cytotoxic CD8 clonotypes in ibrutinib-treated CLL. The wider study: Over 10 relapsed/refractory, about 14 treatment-naive; under 18 IGHV unmutated.

Profiling relied on immunoSEQ multiplex PCR, and the TCRdb table lists in-frame clones only, not all of them. Of more than 200,000 clones listed, just under 80% are singletons. V was shortened by 3 bases and J by 7 bases, with 12 bases between the two germline ends. This CDR3 spans 13 amino acids. Per the germline V gene, CDR1 is KGHSH and CDR2 is LQKENI. This TCR came from a human donor with chronic lymphocytic leukemia. Sequenced material: PBMCs, taken after 12 months of ibrutinib treatment. The chain combines TRBV18 with TRBJ1-2; possible D gene TRBD1, 6 bases. CDR3 protein: CASSPGTRLGYTF. CDR3 bases: TGTGCCAGCTCACCCGGGACAAGACTTGGCTACACCTTC.